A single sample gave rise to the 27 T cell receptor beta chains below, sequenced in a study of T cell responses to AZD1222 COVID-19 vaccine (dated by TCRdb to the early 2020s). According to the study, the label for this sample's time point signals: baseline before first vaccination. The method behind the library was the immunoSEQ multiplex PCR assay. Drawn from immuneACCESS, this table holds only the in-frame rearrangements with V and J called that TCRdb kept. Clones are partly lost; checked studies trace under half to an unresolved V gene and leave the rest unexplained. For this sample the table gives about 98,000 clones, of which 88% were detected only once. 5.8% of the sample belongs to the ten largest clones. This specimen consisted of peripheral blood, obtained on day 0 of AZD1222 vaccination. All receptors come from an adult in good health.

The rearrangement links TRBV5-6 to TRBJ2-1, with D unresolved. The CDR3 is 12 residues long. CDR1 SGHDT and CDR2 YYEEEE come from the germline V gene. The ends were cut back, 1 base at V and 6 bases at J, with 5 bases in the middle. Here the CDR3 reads CASSLLGNEQFF. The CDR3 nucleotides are TGTGCCAGCAGCTTGTTGGGCAATGAGCAGTTCTTC.

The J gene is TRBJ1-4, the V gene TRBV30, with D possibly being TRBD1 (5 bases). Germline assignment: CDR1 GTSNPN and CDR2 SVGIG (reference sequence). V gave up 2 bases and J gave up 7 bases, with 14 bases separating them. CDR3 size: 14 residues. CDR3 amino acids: CAWSSGALGEKLFF. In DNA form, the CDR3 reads TGTGCCTGGAGTAGTGGGGCCTTGGGTGAAAAACTGTTTTTT.

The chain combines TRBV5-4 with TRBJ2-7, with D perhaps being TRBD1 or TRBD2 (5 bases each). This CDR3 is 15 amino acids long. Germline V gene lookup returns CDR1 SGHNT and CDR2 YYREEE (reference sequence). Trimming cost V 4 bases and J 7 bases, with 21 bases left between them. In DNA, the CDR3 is TGTGCCAGCAGCGATGCTTCCGGGACCCTGGGTGAGCAGTACTTC. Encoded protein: CASSDASGTLGEQYF. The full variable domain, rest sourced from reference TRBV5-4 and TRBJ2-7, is ETGVTQSPTHLIKTRGQQVTLRCSSQSGHNTVSWYQQALGQGPQFIFQYYREEENGRGNFPPRFSGLQFPNYSSELNVNALELDDSALYLCASSDASGTLGEQYFGPGTRLTVT.

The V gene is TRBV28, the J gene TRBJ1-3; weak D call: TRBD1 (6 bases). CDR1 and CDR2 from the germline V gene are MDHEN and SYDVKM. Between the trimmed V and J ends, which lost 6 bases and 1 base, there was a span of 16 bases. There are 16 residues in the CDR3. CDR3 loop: CASSPAGAISGNTIYF. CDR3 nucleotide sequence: TGTGCCAGCAGCCCAGCAGGGGCGATATCTGGAAACACCATATATTTT.

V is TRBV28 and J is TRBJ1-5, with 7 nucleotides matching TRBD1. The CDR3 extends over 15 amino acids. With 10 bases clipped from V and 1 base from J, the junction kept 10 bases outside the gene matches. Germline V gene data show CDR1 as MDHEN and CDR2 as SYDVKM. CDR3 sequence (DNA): TGTGCCATCGCGAGGCACAGGGGAAGCAATCAGCCCCAGCATTTT. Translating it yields CAIARHRGSNQPQHF.

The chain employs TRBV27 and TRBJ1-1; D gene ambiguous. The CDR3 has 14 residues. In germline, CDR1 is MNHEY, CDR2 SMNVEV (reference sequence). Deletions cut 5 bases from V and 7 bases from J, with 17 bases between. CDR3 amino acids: CASSPLRAEGEAFF. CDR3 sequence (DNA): TGTGCCAGCAGTCCCCTCCGGGCGGAGGGTGAAGCTTTCTTT.

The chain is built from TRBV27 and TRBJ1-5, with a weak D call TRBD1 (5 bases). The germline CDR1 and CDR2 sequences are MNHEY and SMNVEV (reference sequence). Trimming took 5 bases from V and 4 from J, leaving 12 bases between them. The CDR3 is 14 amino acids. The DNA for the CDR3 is TGTGCCAGCAGTGTACGACAGAGGAATCAGCCCCAGCATTTT. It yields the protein CASSVRQRNQPQHF.

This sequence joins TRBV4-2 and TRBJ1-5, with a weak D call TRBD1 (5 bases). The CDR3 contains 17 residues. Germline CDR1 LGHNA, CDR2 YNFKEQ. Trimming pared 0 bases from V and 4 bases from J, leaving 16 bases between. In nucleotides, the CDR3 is TGTGCCAGCAGCCAAGACCAGTTTACAGGACAAAATCAGCCCCAGCATTTT. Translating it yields CASSQDQFTGQNQPQHF.

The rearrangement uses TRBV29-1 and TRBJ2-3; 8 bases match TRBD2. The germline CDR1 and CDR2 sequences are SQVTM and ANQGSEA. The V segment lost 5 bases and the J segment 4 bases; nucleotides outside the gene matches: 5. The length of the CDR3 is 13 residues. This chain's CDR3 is CSVRAGVADTQYF. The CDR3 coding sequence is TGCAGCGTTCGAGCGGGAGTTGCAGATACGCAGTATTTT.

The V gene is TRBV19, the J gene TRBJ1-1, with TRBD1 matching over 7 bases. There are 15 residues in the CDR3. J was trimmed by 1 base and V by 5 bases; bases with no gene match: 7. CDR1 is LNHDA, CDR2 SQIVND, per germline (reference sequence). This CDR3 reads CASSHRQGTNTEAFF. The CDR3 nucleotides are TGTGCCAGTAGTCACCGACAGGGAACGAACACTGAAGCTTTCTTT.

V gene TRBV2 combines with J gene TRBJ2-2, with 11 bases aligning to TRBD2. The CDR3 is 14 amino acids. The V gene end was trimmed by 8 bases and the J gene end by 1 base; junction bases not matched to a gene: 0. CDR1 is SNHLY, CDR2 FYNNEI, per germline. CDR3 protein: CASGTSGNTGELFF. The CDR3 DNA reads TGTGCCAGCGGGACTAGCGGGAACACCGGGGAGCTGTTTTTT.

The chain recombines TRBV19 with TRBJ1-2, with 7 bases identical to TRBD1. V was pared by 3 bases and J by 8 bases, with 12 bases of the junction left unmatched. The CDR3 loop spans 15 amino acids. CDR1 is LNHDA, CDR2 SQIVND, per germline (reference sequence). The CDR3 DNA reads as TGTGCCAGTAGTATCGGGGGTTGGACAGGACTCGGCTACACCTTC. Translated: CASSIGGWTGLGYTF.

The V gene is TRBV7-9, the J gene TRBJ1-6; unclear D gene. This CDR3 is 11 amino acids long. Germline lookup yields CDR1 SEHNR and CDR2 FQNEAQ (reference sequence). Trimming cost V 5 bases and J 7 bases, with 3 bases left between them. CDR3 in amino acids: CASSPNSPLHF. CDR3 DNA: TGTGCCAGCAGCCCCAATTCACCCCTCCACTTT.

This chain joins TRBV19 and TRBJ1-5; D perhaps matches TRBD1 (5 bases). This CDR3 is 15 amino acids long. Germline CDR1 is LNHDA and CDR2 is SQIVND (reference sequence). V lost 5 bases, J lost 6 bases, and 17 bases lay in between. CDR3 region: CASSPRDPGSQPQHF. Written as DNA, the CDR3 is TGTGCCAGTAGTCCCCGGGACCCTGGGAGTCAGCCCCAGCATTTT.

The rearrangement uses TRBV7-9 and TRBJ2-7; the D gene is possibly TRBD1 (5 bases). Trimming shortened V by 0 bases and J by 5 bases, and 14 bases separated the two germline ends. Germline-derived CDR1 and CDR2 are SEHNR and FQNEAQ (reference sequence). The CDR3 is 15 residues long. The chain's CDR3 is CASSLAGQGGHEQYF. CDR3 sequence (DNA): TGTGCCAGCAGCTTAGCGGGGCAGGGCGGCCACGAGCAGTACTTC.

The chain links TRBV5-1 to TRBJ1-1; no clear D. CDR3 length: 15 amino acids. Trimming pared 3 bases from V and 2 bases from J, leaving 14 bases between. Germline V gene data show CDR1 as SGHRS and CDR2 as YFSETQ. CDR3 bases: TGCGCCAGCAGCTCCGGGCCTTACGCCAACACTGAAGCTTTCTTT. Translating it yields CASSSGPYANTEAFF.

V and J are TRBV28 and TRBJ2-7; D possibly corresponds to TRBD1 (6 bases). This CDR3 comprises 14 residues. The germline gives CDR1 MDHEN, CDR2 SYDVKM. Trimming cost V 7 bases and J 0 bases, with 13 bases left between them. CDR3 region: CASNHQGSSYEQYF. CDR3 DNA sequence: TGTGCCAGCAACCACCAGGGGAGCTCCTACGAGCAGTACTTC.

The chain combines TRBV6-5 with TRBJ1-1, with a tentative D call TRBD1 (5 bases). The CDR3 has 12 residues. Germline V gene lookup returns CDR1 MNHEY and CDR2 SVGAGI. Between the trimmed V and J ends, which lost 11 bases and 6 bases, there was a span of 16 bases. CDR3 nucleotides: TGTGCCTCCACAGGATCTGGGGCTGAAGCTTTCTTT. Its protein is CASTGSGAEAFF.

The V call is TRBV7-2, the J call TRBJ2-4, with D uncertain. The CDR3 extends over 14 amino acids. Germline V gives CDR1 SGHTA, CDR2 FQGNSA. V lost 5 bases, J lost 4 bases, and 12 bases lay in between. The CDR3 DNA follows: TGTGCCAGCAGCCCCATAGTTGGGAAAAACATTCAGTACTTC. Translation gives CASSPIVGKNIQYF.

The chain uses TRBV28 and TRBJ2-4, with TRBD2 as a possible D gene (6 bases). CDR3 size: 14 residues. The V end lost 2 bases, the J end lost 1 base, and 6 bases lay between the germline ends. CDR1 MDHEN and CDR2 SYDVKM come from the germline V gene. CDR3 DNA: TGTGCCAGCAGTTTAGGGGGGGCCAAAAACATTCAGTACTTC. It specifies CASSLGGAKNIQYF.

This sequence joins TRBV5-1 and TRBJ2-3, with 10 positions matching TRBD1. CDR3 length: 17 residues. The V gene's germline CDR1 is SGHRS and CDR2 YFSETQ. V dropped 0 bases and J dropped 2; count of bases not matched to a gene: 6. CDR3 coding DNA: TGCGCCAGCAGCTTGGCGAGACAGGGGGCCTCCACAGATACGCAGTATTTT. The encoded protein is CASSLARQGASTDTQYF.

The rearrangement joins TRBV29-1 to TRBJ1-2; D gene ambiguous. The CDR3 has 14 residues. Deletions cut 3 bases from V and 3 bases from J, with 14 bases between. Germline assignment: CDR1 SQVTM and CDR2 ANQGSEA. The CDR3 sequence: CSVDLRPRDYGYTF. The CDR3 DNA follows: TGCAGCGTTGACTTGCGACCAAGGGACTATGGCTACACCTTC.

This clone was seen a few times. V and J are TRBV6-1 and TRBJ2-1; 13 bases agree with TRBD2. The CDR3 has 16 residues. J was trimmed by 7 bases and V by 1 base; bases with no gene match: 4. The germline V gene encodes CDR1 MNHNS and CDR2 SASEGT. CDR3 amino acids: CASSEVRTSGRNEQFF. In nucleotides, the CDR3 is TGTGCCAGCAGTGAAGTGAGGACTAGCGGGAGAAATGAGCAGTTCTTC.

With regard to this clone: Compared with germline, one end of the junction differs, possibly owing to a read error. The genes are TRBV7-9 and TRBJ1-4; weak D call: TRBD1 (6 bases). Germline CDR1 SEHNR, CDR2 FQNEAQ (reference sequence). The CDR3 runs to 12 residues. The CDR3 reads CASSPMGNRVNF. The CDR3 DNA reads TGTGCCAGCAGCCCAATGGGCAACAGGGTTAACTTT.

CDR3 nucleotide sequence: TGCAGCGTTGAAGATGGGCGGGAGCGAAGAGATACGCAGTATTTT. Encoded protein: CSVEDGRERRDTQYF. This chain uses TRBV29-1 with TRBJ2-3; 7 positions match TRBD2. Germline V gene sequence: CDR1 SQVTM, CDR2 ANQGSEA. The CDR3 extends over 15 amino acids. Trimming removed 0 bases from V and 5 bases from J; junction bases left unmatched: 8.

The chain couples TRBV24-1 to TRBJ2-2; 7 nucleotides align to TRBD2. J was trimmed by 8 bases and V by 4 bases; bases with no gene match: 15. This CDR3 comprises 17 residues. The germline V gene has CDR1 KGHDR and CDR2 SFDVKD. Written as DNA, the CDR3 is TGTGCCACCAGTGAACGCGCCCCCGGACTAGTTATGGGGGAGCTGTTTTTT. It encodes CATSERAPGLVMGELFF.

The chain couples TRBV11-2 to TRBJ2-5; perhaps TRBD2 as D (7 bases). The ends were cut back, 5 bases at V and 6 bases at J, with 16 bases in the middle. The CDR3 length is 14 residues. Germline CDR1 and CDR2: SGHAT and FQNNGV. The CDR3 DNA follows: TGTGCCAGCAGCCAGGCCGGGGGGCGGAAGACCCAGTACTTC. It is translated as CASSQAGGRKTQYF.